This T cell receptor beta chain was sequenced for a study of shared clonotypes between healthy human individuals (dated by TCRdb to between 2020 and 2021). Concerning the study at large: The cohort comprised two women and a few men aged 18 to 49 years. For each donor, CD4 naive and CD4 memory were each run on three plates, CD8 naive on two plates, and CD8 memory on one plate. To estimate repertoire size and how much clonotypes are shared between individuals, the study performed deep sequencing of blood TCR repertoires from about 5 healthy adults. Different laboratories and diverse techniques were used to prepare libraries and sequence TCR repertoires, to increase sequencing depth and limit assay-specific biases. Per donor, leukapheresis produced somewhere between about 0.94 and 9.5 billion PBMCs. Paper-wide results and their limitations: Compared with non-shared clonotypes, the clonotypes found in all four sorted-subset donors had higher generation probabilities. Estimated clonotype richness was generally larger for naive than for memory subsets. Roughly 5% of naive CD4, around 4% of naive CD8, about 2.4% of memory CD4, and around 0.42% of memory CD8 clonotypes were shared across a few donors. Sampling was limited to blood, and TCR repertoires in tissue likely differ from TCR repertoires in blood. Because the study included only a small number of donors, the genetic and exposure-history diversity represented was limited. Pairwise subsampling indicated that sequencing depth was expected to affect the degree of clonotype sharing among donors. Even with the large sequencing depth, rarefaction of the sorted-subset datasets indicated that sequencing was incomplete.

Regarding this clone: There is no known antigen for this receptor. No clone much larger than this one lies a single base away; base qualities are absent.

CD8 naive samples consisted of CD45RO-negative cells that were positively selected for CCR7, yielding a CD45RA+CCR7+ population without TemRA cells. Healthy HIV-negative adults with no recently reported acute infections or vaccinations were included as donors. Only Caucasian adults living in Nashville, Tennessee, USA were represented among the donors. Blood was obtained by leukapheresis, after which PBMCs were separated by Ficoll-Histopaque density gradient centrifugation and cryopreserved in liquid nitrogen vapor phase. Analytical flow cytometry was used to check the purity and quantity of every magnetically sorted T cell population. Genomic DNA was isolated from every sorted fraction and measured by UV absorbance on a Nanodrop 2000c. Using the deep immunoSEQ assay, multiplex PCR amplified TCR CDR3 regions from genomic DNA. Extracted genomic DNA from each cell subset was distributed evenly across all wells of several immunoSEQ 96-well plates, and each plate was treated as a replicate. For sorted subsets, roughly 200 ng of genomic DNA, equivalent to some 30,000 T cell genomes, went into each replicate PCR. Purified libraries were measured with a Qubit 3.0 fluorometer, size-checked on a Bioanalyzer 2100, and measured again with the KAPA Library Quantification kit. A separate single-read 150-cycle Illumina NextSeq 550 flow cell was used to sequence each immunoSEQ 96-well plate. As for the authors' bioinformatics: The immunoSEQ output contained only junctional sequences without quality scores, so filtering could not match that applied to full-length reads. To assign V/J genes and CDR3, sequences were annotated against IMGT germline references using PyIR, a Python wrapper for IgBLAST v1.9. Reads were filtered out if the reads had weak V/J assignments (E-value above 1e-6), no CDR3, stop codons, out-of-frame junctions, or ambiguous translated residues. V3J clonotypes were defined as sequences sharing the same inferred V gene, J gene, and CDR3 amino acid sequence. To compute the percentage overlap between repertoires, the number of shared unique clonotypes was divided by the size of the smaller repertoire. Repertoire richness was assessed with RTK rarefaction, the Chao1 estimator, and Recon v2.1 estimates of unobserved clonotypes. For all TCRbeta clonotypes obtained by the gDNA method from a few donors, generation probabilities were computed with OLGA. TCRdb obtained this table from immuneACCESS and retained in-frame rearrangements with V and J assigned. These tables miss some clones; where compared with another copy, unresolved V genes account for less than half of the shortfall, and the remainder is unexplained. The V and J calls and clone size were taken over from that table, and D and trimming were inferred from the DNA. The sample data list around 1.9 million clones, and under 95% of these were observed just once. About 1.8% of the sample is in the top ten clones.

V and J are trimmed by 9 bases and 5 bases, and the gene matches miss 8 bases of the junction. The CDR3 spans 13 residues, from the cysteine through the phenylalanine. Of the read, only the CDR3 DNA is kept; its 39 bases are in frame from base 1. The germline V gene encodes CDR1 SNHLY and CDR2 FYNNEI. The V gene is TRBV2 and the J gene is TRBJ2-7; 9 nucleotides in the junction match TRBD2. The sequence came from a man between 18 and 29 years old in good health. Some clones in this sample may be carry-over from other donors' samples. The sample was naive CD8+ T cells from PBMCs. Read against the paper, the sample's cell subset or site label means: CD45RA+CCR7+. DNA sequence: TGTGCCAGTAGCGGGGGCGTCCTCAACGAGCAGTACTTC. It encodes CASSGGVLNEQYF.